The clone carrying this TCR beta chain showed up many times. The antigen is unknown. This specimen belongs to a study of regulatory T cells in long-lasting Graves disease. About the research overall: Graves' patients (newly diagnosed) had been on antithyroid drugs under 3 months.

The time point is: newly diagnosed GD, antithyroid drugs for less than 3 months. RNA isolated from PBMCs was used to make the TCR library. In each case, Graves' disease was diagnosed per American Thyroid Association guidelines. Study conclusions and caveats: Persistent Graves' patients possessed reduced TCR diversity relative to recently diagnosed ones.

Relying on iRepertoire HTBI primers and Arm-PCR of CDR3 regions, the team built TCR beta libraries. TCRdb re-analysed the multiplex PCR reads in MiXCR, keeping a single row per CDR3 protein. The table has 350,000 to 500,000 distinct CDR3 sequences, 13% to 15% seen once. This sample was shared with a second study, whose subject was T cells in Graves' hyperthyroidism and ophthalmopathy.

This specimen was peripheral blood mononuclear cells (PBMCs), taken at new diagnosis, from a patient treated with antithyroid drugs. This TCR came from a woman aged 45-65 years with Graves disease.

CDR3 residues: CAWRPKPRETQYF. As DNA, the CDR3 is TGTGCCTGGAGGCCCAAACCTAGGGAGACCCAGTACTTC. The V and J genes are TRBV30 and TRBJ2-5; no reliable D call. With 3 bases removed from V and 5 bases from J, the gap between germline ends came to 13 bases. The CDR3 covers 13 residues. The germline V gene has CDR1 GTSNPN and CDR2 SVGIG (reference sequence).